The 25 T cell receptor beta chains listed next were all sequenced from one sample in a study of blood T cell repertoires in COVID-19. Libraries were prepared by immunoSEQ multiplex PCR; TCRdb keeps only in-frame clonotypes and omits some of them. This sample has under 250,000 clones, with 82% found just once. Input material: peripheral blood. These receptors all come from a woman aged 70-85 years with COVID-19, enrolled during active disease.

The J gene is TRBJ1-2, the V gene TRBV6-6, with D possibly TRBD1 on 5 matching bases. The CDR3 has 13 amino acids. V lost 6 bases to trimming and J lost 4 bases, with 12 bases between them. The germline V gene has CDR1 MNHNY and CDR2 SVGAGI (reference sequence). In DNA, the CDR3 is TGTGCCAGCAGCCGTGGACAAGGCTATGGCTACACCTTC. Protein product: CASSRGQGYGYTF.

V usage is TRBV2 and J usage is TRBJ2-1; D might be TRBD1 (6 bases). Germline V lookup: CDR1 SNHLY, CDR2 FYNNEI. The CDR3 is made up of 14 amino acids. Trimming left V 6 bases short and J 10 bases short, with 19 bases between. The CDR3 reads CASSFGQQRLEQFF. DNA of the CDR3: TGTGCCAGCAGCTTCGGACAGCAACGGTTGGAGCAGTTCTTC.

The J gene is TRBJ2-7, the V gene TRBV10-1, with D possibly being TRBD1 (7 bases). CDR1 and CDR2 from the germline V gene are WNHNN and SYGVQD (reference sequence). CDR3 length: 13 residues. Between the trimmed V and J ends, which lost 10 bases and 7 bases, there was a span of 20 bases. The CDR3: CATAGQKAGEQYF. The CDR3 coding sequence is TGCGCCACCGCGGGACAGAAGGCTGGGGAGCAGTACTTC.

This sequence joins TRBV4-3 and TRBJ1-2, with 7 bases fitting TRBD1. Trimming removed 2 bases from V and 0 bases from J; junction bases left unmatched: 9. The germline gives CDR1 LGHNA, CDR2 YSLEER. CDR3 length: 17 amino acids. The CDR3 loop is CASSQQLGTVPNYGYTF. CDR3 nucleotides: TGCGCCAGCAGCCAACAACTCGGGACAGTACCTAACTATGGCTACACCTTC.

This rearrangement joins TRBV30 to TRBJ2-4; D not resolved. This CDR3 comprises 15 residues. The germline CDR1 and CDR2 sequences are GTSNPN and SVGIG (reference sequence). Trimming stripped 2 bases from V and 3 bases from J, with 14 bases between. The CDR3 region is CAWSPYSRNKNIQYF. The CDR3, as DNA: TGTGCCTGGAGTCCCTACTCGAGGAACAAAAACATTCAGTACTTC.

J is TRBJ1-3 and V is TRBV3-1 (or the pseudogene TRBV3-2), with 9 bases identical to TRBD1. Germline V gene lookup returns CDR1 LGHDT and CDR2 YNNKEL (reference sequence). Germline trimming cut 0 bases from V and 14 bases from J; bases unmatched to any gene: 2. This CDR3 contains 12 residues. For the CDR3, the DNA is TGTGCCAGCAGCCAAGAAAACAGGGGGCTATATTTT. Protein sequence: CASSQENRGLYF.

The CDR3 DNA sequence: TGTGCCAGCAGCCAAAGTAGCGTTGCCTACGAGCAGTACTTC. Protein product: CASSQSSVAYEQYF. The J gene is TRBJ2-7, the V gene TRBV3-1 (or the pseudogene TRBV3-2); a possible D gene is TRBD2 (5 bases). CDR1 and CDR2 (germline): LGHDT, YNNKEL (reference sequence). CDR3 length: 14 amino acids. V was trimmed by 2 bases and J by 2 bases, leaving 10 bases between them.

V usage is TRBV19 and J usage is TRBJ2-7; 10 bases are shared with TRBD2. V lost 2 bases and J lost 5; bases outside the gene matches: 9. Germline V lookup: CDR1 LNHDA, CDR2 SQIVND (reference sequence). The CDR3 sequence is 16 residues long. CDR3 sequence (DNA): TGTGCCAGTAGTATACGCCTAGCGGGAGCTCTCCACGAGCAGTACTTC. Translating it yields CASSIRLAGALHEQYF. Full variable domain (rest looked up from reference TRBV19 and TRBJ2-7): DGGITQSPKYLFRKEGQNVTLSCEQNLNHDAMYWYRQDPGQGLRLIYYSQIVNDFQKGDIAEGYSVSREKKESFPLTVTSAQKNPTAFYLCASSIRLAGALHEQYFGPGTRLTVT.

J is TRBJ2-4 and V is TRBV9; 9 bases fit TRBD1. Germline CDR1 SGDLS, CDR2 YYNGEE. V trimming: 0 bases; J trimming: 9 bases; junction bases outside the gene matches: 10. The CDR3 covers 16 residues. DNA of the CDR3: TGTGCCAGCAGCGTAGCGCCTACCGGACAGGGGAGCATTCAGTACTTC. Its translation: CASSVAPTGQGSIQYF.

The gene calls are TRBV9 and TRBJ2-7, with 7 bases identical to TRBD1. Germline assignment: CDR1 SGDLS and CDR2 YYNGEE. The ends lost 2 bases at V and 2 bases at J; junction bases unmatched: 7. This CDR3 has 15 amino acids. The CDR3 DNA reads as TGTGCCAGCAGCGTCTTCCGGGACAGTCCCTACGAGCAGTACTTC. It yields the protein CASSVFRDSPYEQYF.

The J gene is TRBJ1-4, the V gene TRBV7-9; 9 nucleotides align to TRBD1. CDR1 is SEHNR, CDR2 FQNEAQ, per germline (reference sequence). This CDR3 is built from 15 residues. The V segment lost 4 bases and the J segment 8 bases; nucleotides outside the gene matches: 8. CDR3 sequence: CASSSRTGAVEKLFF. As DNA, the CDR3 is TGTGCCAGCAGCTCGCGGACAGGGGCGGTCGAAAAACTGTTTTTT. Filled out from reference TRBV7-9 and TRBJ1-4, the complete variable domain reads DTGVSQNPRHKITKRGQNVTFRCDPISEHNRLYWYRQTLGQGPEFLTYFQNEAQLEKSRLLSDRFSAERPKGSFSTLEIQRTEQGDSAMYLCASSSRTGAVEKLFFGSGTQLSVL.

Here the CDR3 DNA reads TGTGCCAGCAGAGGGGGCGGCTGGCATGAGCAGTTCTTC. Translation: CASRGGGWHEQFF. This chain connects TRBV28 to TRBJ2-1; 7 nucleotides match TRBD1. The V segment lost 6 bases and the J segment 8 bases; nucleotides outside the gene matches: 7. CDR1 and CDR2 from the germline V gene are MDHEN and SYDVKM. The CDR3 consists of 13 residues.

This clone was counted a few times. CDR3 region: CASSPILKGGEAFF. The CDR3 coding sequence is TGCGCCAGCAGCCCCATACTCAAGGGGGGGGAGGCTTTCTTT. This chain joins TRBV4-1 and TRBJ1-1, with D possibly matching TRBD1 (6 bases). V was clipped by 4 bases and J by 11 bases, with 20 bases between them. CDR1 and CDR2 from the germline V gene are MGHRA and YSYEKL. The CDR3 length is 14 residues.

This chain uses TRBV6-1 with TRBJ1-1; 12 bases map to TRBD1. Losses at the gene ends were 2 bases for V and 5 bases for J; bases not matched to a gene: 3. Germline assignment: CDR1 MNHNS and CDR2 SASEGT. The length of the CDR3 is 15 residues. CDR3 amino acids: CASSEWDRGRTEAFF. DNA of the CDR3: TGTGCCAGCAGTGAATGGGACAGGGGGCGAACTGAAGCTTTCTTT.

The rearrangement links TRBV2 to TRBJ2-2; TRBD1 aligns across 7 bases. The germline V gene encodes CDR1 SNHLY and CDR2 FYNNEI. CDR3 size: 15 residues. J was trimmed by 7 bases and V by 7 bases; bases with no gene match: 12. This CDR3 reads CASTSGQVWSGELFF. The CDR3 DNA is TGTGCCAGCACTTCTGGACAGGTCTGGAGCGGGGAGCTGTTTTTT.

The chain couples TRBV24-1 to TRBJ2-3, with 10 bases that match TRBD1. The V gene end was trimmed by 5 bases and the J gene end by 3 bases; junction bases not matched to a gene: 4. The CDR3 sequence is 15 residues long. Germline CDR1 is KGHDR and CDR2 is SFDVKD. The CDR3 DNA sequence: TGTGCCACCAGTGTCCCGGGACAGGGGACAGATACGCAGTATTTT. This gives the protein CATSVPGQGTDTQYF.

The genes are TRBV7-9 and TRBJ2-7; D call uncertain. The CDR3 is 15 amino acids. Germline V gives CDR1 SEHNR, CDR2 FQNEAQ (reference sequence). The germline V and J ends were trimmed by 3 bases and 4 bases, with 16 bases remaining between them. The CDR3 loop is CASSFSTGFVYEQYF. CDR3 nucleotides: TGTGCCAGCAGCTTTTCGACGGGTTTTGTTTACGAGCAGTACTTC.

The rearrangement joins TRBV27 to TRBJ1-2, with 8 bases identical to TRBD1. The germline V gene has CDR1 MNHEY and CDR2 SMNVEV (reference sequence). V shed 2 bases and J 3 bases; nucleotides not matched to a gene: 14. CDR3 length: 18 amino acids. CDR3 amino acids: CASSLVAPTGVWDYGYTF. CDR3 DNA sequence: TGTGCCAGCAGTTTAGTTGCCCCGACAGGGGTCTGGGACTATGGCTACACCTTC.

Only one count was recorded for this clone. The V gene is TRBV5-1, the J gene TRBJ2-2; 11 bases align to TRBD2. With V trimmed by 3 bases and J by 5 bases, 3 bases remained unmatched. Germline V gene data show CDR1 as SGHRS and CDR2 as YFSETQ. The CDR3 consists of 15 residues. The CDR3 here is CASSSTSGRTGELFF. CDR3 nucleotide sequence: TGCGCCAGCAGCTCAACTAGCGGGAGAACCGGGGAGCTGTTTTTT.

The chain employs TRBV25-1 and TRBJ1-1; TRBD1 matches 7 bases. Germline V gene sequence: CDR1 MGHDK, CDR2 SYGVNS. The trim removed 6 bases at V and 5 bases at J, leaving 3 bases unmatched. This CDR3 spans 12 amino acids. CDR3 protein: CASSPQGTEAFF. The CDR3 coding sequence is TGTGCCAGCAGCCCACAGGGGACTGAAGCTTTCTTT.

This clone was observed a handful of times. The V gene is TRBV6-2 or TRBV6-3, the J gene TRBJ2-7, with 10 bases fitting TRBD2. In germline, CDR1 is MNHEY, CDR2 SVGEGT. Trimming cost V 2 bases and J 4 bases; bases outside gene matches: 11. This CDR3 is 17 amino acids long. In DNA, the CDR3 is TGTGCCAGCAGTTACGGGGGTATTAGCGGGAGGATGTACGAGCAGTACTTC. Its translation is CASSYGGISGRMYEQYF.

The CDR3 sequence: CASSYGQGSYNEQFF. The CDR3 region has the DNA TGTGCCAGCAGTTATGGACAGGGCTCCTACAATGAGCAGTTCTTC. The chain uses TRBV6-5 and TRBJ2-1; 8 nucleotides line up with TRBD1. The CDR3 is 15 residues long. The V gene's germline CDR1 is MNHEY and CDR2 SVGAGI. J was trimmed by 0 bases and V by 3 bases; bases with no gene match: 1.

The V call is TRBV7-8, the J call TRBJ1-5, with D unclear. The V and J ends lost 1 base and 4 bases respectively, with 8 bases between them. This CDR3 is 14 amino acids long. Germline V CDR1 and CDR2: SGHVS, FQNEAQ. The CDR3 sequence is CASSLGGGNQPQHF. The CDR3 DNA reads TGTGCCAGCAGCTTAGGAGGTGGGAATCAGCCCCAGCATTTT.

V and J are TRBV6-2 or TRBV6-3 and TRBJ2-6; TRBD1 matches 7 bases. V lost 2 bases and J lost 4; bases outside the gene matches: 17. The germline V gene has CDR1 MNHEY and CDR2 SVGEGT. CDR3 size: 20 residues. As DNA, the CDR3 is TGTGCCAGCAGTTACCCAAGCTCCGAGGGGGCCCTCTTCGGGGCCAACGTCCTGACTTTC. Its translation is CASSYPSSEGALFGANVLTF.

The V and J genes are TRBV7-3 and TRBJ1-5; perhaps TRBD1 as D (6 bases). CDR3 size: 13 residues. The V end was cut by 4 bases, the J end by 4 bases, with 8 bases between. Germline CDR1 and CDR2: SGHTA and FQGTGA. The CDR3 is CASSSDRNQPQHF. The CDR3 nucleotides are TGTGCCAGCAGCTCGGACAGAAATCAGCCCCAGCATTTT.